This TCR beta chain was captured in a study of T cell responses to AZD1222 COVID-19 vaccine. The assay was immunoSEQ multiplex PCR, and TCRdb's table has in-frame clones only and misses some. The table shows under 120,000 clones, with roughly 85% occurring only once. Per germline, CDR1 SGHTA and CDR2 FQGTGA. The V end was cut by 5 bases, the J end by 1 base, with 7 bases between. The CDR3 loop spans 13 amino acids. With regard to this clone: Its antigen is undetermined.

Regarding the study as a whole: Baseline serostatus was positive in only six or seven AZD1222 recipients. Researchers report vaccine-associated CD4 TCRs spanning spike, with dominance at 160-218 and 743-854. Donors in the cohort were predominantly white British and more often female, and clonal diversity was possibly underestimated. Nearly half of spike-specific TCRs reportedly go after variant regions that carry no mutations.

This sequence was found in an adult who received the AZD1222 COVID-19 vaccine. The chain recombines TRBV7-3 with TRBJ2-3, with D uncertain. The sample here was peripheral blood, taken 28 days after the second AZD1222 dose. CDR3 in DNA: TGTGCCAGCAGCAGCTCTGGCACAGATACGCAGTATTTT. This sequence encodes CASSSSGTDTQYF.